This entry describes one T cell receptor (beta chain). The data were obtained in a study of shared clonotypes between healthy human individuals. Study details: Contributing individuals were a couple of females and a few males aged 18 to 49.

CD4+ cells were split into CD45RA+ naive and CD45RA-negative memory subsets. The method was immunoSEQ multiplex PCR; TCRdb's version includes in-frame clones alone and lacks a portion of them. Of roughly 1 million clones detected, more than 75% appear once; the ten largest clones hold under 0.65%. The V and J ends lost 5 bases and 5 bases, in that order; junction bases with no gene match: 4. Germline CDR1 is SGHNT and CDR2 is YENEEA. The CDR3 consists of 13 residues. The chain uses TRBV11-3 and TRBJ1-2; TRBD1 aligns across 8 bases. Sequencing used memory CD4+ T cells from PBMCs. Subset: CD45RA-negative fraction. This TCR came from a man aged 18-30 years in good health. Some clones in this sample may be carry-over from other donors' samples. CDR3 coding DNA: TGTGCCAGCAGCAATGGACAGGGATATGGCTACACCTTC. Amino acids: CASSNGQGYGYTF.